This T cell receptor (beta chain) was documented in a study of regulatory T cells in long-lasting Graves disease (dated by TCRdb to about 2021). Concerning the study at large: In the newly diagnosed Graves' disease group, patients had been taking antithyroid drugs for less than 3 months. The study took place in China and was registered as a clinical trial. TCR sequencing covered about 13 persistent and about 20 newly diagnosed Graves' disease patients, 33 samples in total. Patients with persistent Graves' disease were compared with patients with newly diagnosed Graves' disease using TCR sequencing and RNA sequencing of peripheral blood.

Library method: multiplex PCR. The reads were generated on an Illumina HiSeq 4000. CDR3 regions were amplified by Arm-PCR with iRepertoire HTBI primers to construct TCR beta libraries. Gel purification was performed on PCR products prior to sequencing. As for the authors' bioinformatics: Gene usage analysis of CDR3 amino acid clonotypes used the approximately 62 TRBV and 12 to 15 TRBJ segments found across samples. Filtered high-quality paired reads were merged into contigs using COPE and FqMerger. BLAST was used to align contigs to IMGT TRBV, TRBD and TRBJ reference genes, and CDR3 was defined according to IMGT. Any clonotype with a frequency above 0.1% was counted as a highly expanded clone. Shannon entropy was used to measure repertoire diversity, and the Gini coefficient was used to measure V-J evenness. Clonotypes shared by more than one individual were considered public. TCRdb redid the processing of the public reads, applying fastp at Q25 and MiXCR, and retained in-frame beta chains. Entries are consolidated by CDR3 protein sequence, retaining the most common genes and DNA. In this record, the V and J calls reflect TCRdb's handling and not the investigators' own analysis. The sample table holds about 620,000 distinct CDR3 sequences, of which approximately 15% were seen once. Together, the top ten hold 15% to 20% of the sample.

There are a few counts of this clonotype. It has no known antigen specificity. Per-nucleotide qualities are absent, and no much larger clonotype sits a single base away. What the time point label conveys for this sample: newly diagnosed GD, antithyroid drugs for less than 3 months. For both TCR sequencing and RNA sequencing, RNA was extracted from PBMCs using TRIzol. Graves' disease was diagnosed according to American Thyroid Association guidelines. Recruitment of patients was carried out at an endocrinology department in Xi'an, China. Each patient gave roughly 8.4 milliliters of peripheral blood, collected in an EDTA anticoagulant tube. Ficoll Paque Plus density gradient separation was used to isolate PBMCs, and no further T cell sorting was performed. An Agilent 2100 Bioanalyzer and agarose gel were used to assess RNA quality, and a NanoDrop 2000 was used to measure RNA concentration. Study-level results and caveats: Peripheral blood alone was examined, since thyroid tissue, which constituted the primary lesion, could not be accessed. The authors noted that the small sample size was a limitation that may lower accuracy. Sequencing and analysis were limited to the TCR beta chain. Persistent Graves' disease patients showed lower TCR Shannon entropy and fewer highly expanded clones than newly diagnosed patients, suggesting clonal expansion. Persistent patients shared more public clonotypes among themselves (over 2,500) than newly diagnosed patients did (about 970).

The sample also formed part of further work on T cells in Graves' hyperthyroidism and ophthalmopathy. In that second paper, the authors write: Stable Graves' hyperthyroidism was defined as no progression to ophthalmopathy during 18 months of follow-up. Hyperthyroidism patients were newly diagnosed, with disease duration under 2 months, and aged 18 to 65 years. Patients with uncontrolled infections, other autoimmune diseases, pregnancy or lactation were excluded. Diagnoses were established on the basis of clinical symptoms, serum thyroxine and TRAb, thyroid ultrasound, and orbital computed tomography. The first round of RT-PCR for the TCR CDR3 was performed with the HTBI primer set and the Qiagen OneStep RT-PCR kit. Most expanded thyroid clonotypes (frequency above 0.001) were also detected in blood, a finding suggesting that blood repertoires may reflect thyroid immune responses. Ophthalmopathy was separated from stable hyperthyroidism by a 13 V-J signature model, with over 85% sensitivity and 81% to 83% specificity obtained in cross-validation and 80%/75% obtained in testing. In validation, progression to ophthalmopathy was predicted by the model with around 71% sensitivity and approximately 78% specificity, a median of 6.5 months before onset. TCR V-J signatures able to tell the groups apart were searched for in a discovery cohort of some 97 patients, of whom around 43 had Graves' ophthalmopathy and about 60 had stable Graves' hyperthyroidism. An independent validation cohort of about 20 hyperthyroidism patients and over 15 patients who later progressed to ophthalmopathy tested prospective prediction of ophthalmopathy. The roughly 100 discovery patients were randomly split 7:3 into training and test sets. Thyroid tissue and blood T-cell repertoires from more than five Graves' hyperthyroidism patients were also compared in the study. After sampling, hyperthyroidism patients received methimazole starting at 30 mg daily, and ophthalmopathy patients received high-dose intravenous methylprednisolone. Libraries were constructed in a second round of multiplex PCR, after which size selection and purification were carried out. Libraries were sequenced paired-end with 100 bp reads on an Illumina HiSeq2000. SOAPnuke was used to process the raw data, with reads discarded if the reads contained adapters or uncalled bases, had a mean Phred below 15, or lacked an exact constant-primer or identifier match. High-quality paired reads were merged using COPE v1.2.5, and each unique nucleotide sequence was defined as a clonotype. MiTCR v1.1 was used to align the clonotypes against IMGT TRBV, TRBD and TRBJ reference segments. Analysis was restricted to V-J combinations with a frequency above 0.0001, which covered 99% to 99.2% of repertoires. The TCS score was defined as the ratio of F50 (clonal expansion) to E x V (chaos), calculated using BLOSUM62-based TCRdist between CDR3 peptides within each V-J. Welch's t-statistics and random forest reduced fewer than 550 V-J features to 10 to 15, which were used in a naive Bayes classifier (R e1071). Sample size was not statistically predetermined, and blinding of investigators to group allocation was not performed. The paper reports TCR Vbeta CDR3 sequencing of 130 to 150 peripheral blood samples: 40 to 45 ophthalmopathy, fewer than 80 hyperthyroidism and 17 progressor patients.

The input for sequencing was peripheral blood mononuclear cells (PBMCs), taken at new diagnosis, from a patient treated with antithyroid drugs. This sequence was found in a woman aged 25 to 39 with Graves disease. Donor details come from another sample of the same person, matched by shared clones.

The CDR3 reads as follows: CASSQTGQGIRETQYF. Read as DNA, the sequence is TGTGCCAGCAGCCAGACAGGACAGGGTATTAGGGAGACCCAGTACTTC. The receptor chain draws on TRBV3-1 and TRBJ2-3; 8 junctional bases match TRBD1. The DNA end lines up better with TRBJ2-5; the J call may be wrong. Reading from cysteine to phenylalanine, the CDR3 counts 16 amino acids. Only the CDR3 DNA is retained, 48 bases long and in frame from the first base. Taken from the germline V gene (reference sequence), the CDR1 and CDR2 loops are LGHDT and YNNKEL.